This T cell receptor (beta chain) appears in the sequencing data of a study of cytomegalovirus exposure and HLA in healthy donors. Across the whole study: Of all 360 or so donors who were genotyped, around 82% belonged to the Caucasian-associated ancestry cluster. Study observations and caveats: Clonal expansion was found to be greater in HLA-associated TCR beta chains than in equally common others in a later analysis. Upon later analysis, TCR association rates were observed to vary by HLA locus, being highest for DRB1 and lowest for HLA-C. Researchers reported from a later analysis that most CMV-associated TCR beta chains appeared HLA-restricted.

60 Vbeta and 13 Jbeta primers were used in PCR. The assay was immunoSEQ multiplex PCR, and TCRdb's table has in-frame clones only and misses some. This table has about 93,000 clones, roughly 72% appearing once. CDR3 length: 16 amino acids. Germline trimming cut 6 bases from V and 0 bases from J; bases unmatched to any gene: 8. The germline gives CDR1 LNHDA, CDR2 SQIVND (reference sequence). This clone has a single count. The antigen is undetermined. Sequencing was performed on PBMCs. The TCR originated in a man aged 30-40 years in good health and CMV-seronegative. The chain is built from TRBV19 and TRBJ2-4; 7 nucleotides align to TRBD1. As DNA, the CDR3 is TGTGCCAGTAGGGAGACAGGGACACTAGCCAAAAACATTCAGTACTTC. Translation: CASRETGTLAKNIQYF.